Here is one T cell receptor (beta chain) with its context. The antigen is unknown. One end of the junction fails to match germline, which may point to a read error. Alongside blood RNA obtained from unsorted whole blood, germline DNA was also extracted. A constant-region primer served to make TCR beta cDNA from roughly 500 ng total RNA. It was through three nested multiplex PCR rounds of slightly modified ARM-PCR that TCR beta libraries arose. TCRdb analysed the multiplex PCR reads with MiXCR anew, one entry per CDR3 protein. The sample yields nearly 200,000 distinct CDR3 sequences, roughly two thirds seen once. These data come from a study of tumor-infiltrating lymphocytes in primary liver carcinoma. Study-wide results and limits: The difference in top-250-clone fraction between tumors and blood was significant, favoring tumors (p = 0.039).

The TCR was taken from a woman aged 55-69 years with primary liver carcinoma and hepatitis B virus infection. Sample: peripheral blood.

The CDR3 protein is CVSSYRWREDSYEQYF. The CDR3 DNA is TGTGTCAGCAGTTACAGATGGCGGGAGGACTCCTACGAGCAGTACTTC. This chain joins TRBV6-2 or TRBV6-3 and TRBJ2-7; 8 nucleotides agree with TRBD2. Per germline, CDR1 MNHEY and CDR2 SVGEGT. The CDR3 is made up of 16 amino acids.